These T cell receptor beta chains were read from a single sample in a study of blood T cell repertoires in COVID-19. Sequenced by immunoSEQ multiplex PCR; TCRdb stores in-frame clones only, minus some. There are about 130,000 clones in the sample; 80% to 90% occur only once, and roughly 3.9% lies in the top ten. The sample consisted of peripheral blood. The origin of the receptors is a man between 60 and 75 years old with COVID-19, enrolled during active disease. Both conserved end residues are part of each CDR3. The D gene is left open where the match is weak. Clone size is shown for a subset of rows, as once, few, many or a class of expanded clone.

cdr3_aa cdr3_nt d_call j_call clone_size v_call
CATSDLQVSGNTIYF TGTGCCACCAGTGACTTACAGGTGAGCGGAAACACCATATATTTT - TRBJ1-3 once TRBV24-1
CASSLGAGLDGYTF TGTGCCAGCAGCTTAGGAGCAGGGTTGGATGGCTACACCTTC - TRBJ1-2 - TRBV7-9
CASRKHSTEAFF TGTGCCAGCAGGAAGCATAGCACTGAAGCTTTCTTT - TRBJ1-1 once TRBV12-3/TRBV12-4
CASRFSRDRETSPLHF TGTGCCAGCAGATTTAGCCGGGACAGGGAGACTTCACCCCTCCACTTT TRBD1 TRBJ1-6 - TRBV5-5
CASSQDSGATGSLLSYNEQFF TGCGCCAGCAGCCAAGATAGTGGGGCGACAGGGAGTTTGTTGTCCTACAATGAGCAGTTCTTC TRBD1 TRBJ2-1 - TRBV4-3
CASRAPTSNYGYTF TGTGCCAGCAGGGCACCCACCTCTAACTATGGCTACACCTTC - TRBJ1-2 - TRBV6-5
CSGEGTENTGELFF TGCAGCGGCGAAGGGACAGAAAACACCGGGGAGCTGTTTTTT TRBD1 TRBJ2-2 - TRBV29-1
CASSPTGYGYTF TGTGCCAGCAGTCCGACGGGCTATGGCTACACCTTC - TRBJ1-2 - TRBV6-5
CASSPTTGGGQPQHF TGTGCCAGCAGCCCAACAACAGGGGGCGGTCAGCCCCAGCATTTT TRBD1 TRBJ1-5 - TRBV11-2
CASSAQGGSTDTQYF TGTGCCAGCAGCGCGCAGGGGGGTAGCACAGATACGCAGTATTTT - TRBJ2-3 - TRBV9
CASSNSAKNIQYF TGTGCCAGCAGTAATAGCGCCAAAAACATTCAGTACTTC - TRBJ2-4 - TRBV6-5
CAWIDRTTNEKLFF TGTGCCTGGATCGACAGAACAACTAATGAAAAACTGTTTTTT - TRBJ1-4 - TRBV30
CASTAGQGIYQPQHF TGTGCCAGCACCGCGGGACAGGGAATCTATCAGCCCCAGCATTTT TRBD1 TRBJ1-5 - TRBV6-5
CASSQDTRLAGPYEQYF TGTGCCAGCAGCCAAGATACACGACTAGCGGGGCCCTACGAGCAGTACTTC TRBD2 TRBJ2-7 - TRBV4-2
CAGSSGTNTEAFF TGTGCCGGTTCTTCGGGGACAAACACTGAAGCTTTCTTT - TRBJ1-1 - TRBV28
CASSLVSYNRAQGSPLHF TGTGCCAGCAGCTTAGTCTCGTACAACAGGGCTCAGGGTTCACCCCTCCACTTT - TRBJ1-6 few TRBV7-9
CASHESGQGADTQYF TGTGCCAGTCATGAATCGGGACAGGGGGCAGATACGCAGTATTTT TRBD1 TRBJ2-3 - TRBV19
CASSPIDRALPQETQYF TGTGCCAGCAGCCCAATCGACAGGGCTTTACCACAAGAGACCCAGTACTTC TRBD1 TRBJ2-5 - TRBV7-9
CASRTDRGEGYTF TGTGCCAGTCGAACCGACAGGGGTGAAGGCTACACCTTC TRBD1 TRBJ1-2 - TRBV19
CAISGQNTEAFF TGTGCCATCAGTGGGCAGAACACTGAAGCTTTCTTT - TRBJ1-1 few TRBV10-3
CASGLSGGYTF TGTGCCAGCGGACTTAGCGGAGGCTACACCTTC - TRBJ1-2 - TRBV28
CASSLQGDGEKLFF TGTGCCAGCAGCTTACAGGGGGACGGTGAAAAACTGTTTTTT TRBD1 TRBJ1-4 once TRBV7-9
CAGRGTDGYTF TGCGCCGGCCGCGGGACAGACGGCTACACCTTC TRBD1 TRBJ1-2 - TRBV4-1
CASSYIHTEAFF TGTGCCAGCAGCTACATACACACTGAAGCTTTCTTT - TRBJ1-1 - TRBV7-8
CASNYRERAFF TGTGCCAGCAACTATCGCGAGAGAGCTTTCTTT - TRBJ1-1 - TRBV12-3/TRBV12-4
CASSEGEPEKLFF TGTGCCAGCAGCGAGGGGGAACCTGAAAAACTGTTTTTT - TRBJ1-4 - TRBV9
CASSLAIAGTGIGGYTF TGTGCCAGCAGCTTAGCGATCGCCGGGACAGGGATAGGTGGCTACACCTTC TRBD1 TRBJ1-2 - TRBV7-8
CARKKRRTVPGSRYF TGTGCCAGGAAGAAGCGCAGGACCGTCCCGGGGAGCAGGTACTTC - TRBJ2-7 - TRBV6-6
CASSQVAWQNTGELFF TGTGCCAGCAGCCAAGTCGCATGGCAAAACACCGGGGAGCTGTTTTTT - TRBJ2-2 - TRBV14
CASRPETGTYEQYF TGTGCCAGCAGACCGGAGACAGGCACCTACGAGCAGTACTTC - TRBJ2-7 - TRBV5-4
CASSSTSYTEAFF TGTGCCAGCAGTTCAACAAGTTACACTGAAGCTTTCTTT - TRBJ1-1 - TRBV12-3/TRBV12-4
CATSDSTGLSYNEQFF TGTGCCACCAGTGATTCAACAGGCCTATCCTACAATGAGCAGTTCTTC - TRBJ2-1 - TRBV24-1
CASLVATNEKLFF TGTGCCAGCCTAGTTGCAACTAATGAAAAACTGTTTTTT - TRBJ1-4 - TRBV6-6
CASSMPQNYGYTF TGTGCCAGTAGTATGCCACAGAACTATGGCTACACCTTC - TRBJ1-2 - TRBV19
CSVERSGGSEQYF TGCAGCGTTGAAAGGTCAGGAGGGTCCGAGCAGTACTTC - TRBJ2-7 - TRBV29-1
CAWSDGGRQEQFF TGTGCCTGGAGTGACGGCGGAAGACAGGAGCAGTTCTTC - TRBJ2-1 - TRBV30
CASSLGHPNTGELFF TGCGCCAGCAGCTTGGGACACCCGAACACCGGGGAGCTGTTTTTT - TRBJ2-2 few TRBV5-1
CASSQSGLYEQYF TGTGCCAGCAGCCAATCAGGACTTTACGAGCAGTACTTC - TRBJ2-7 - TRBV5-4
CASSPGDRGEAFF TGTGCCAGCAGCCCCGGGGACAGGGGGGAAGCTTTCTTT TRBD1 TRBJ1-1 - TRBV7-3
CASLVQSVSGAYEQYF TGTGCCAGCCTGGTTCAGTCTGTTAGCGGGGCCTACGAGCAGTACTTC TRBD2 TRBJ2-7 - TRBV2
CASSVSGLYGYTF TGTGCCAGCAGCGTCTCGGGGTTATATGGCTACACCTTC - TRBJ1-2 - TRBV9
CSVRQGYNTEAFF TGCAGCGTCCGACAGGGATATAACACTGAAGCTTTCTTT TRBD1 TRBJ1-1 - TRBV29-1
CASSVLSGGNNEQFF TGTGCCAGCAGCGTGCTTAGCGGGGGAAACAATGAGCAGTTCTTC TRBD2 TRBJ2-1 - TRBV9
CATGDTRNSNQPQHF TGTGCCACTGGGGACACTAGGAATAGCAATCAGCCCCAGCATTTT - TRBJ1-5 - TRBV10-3
CASSKSGFGNTIYF TGTGCCAGCAGTAAGAGTGGTTTCGGAAACACCATATATTTT - TRBJ1-3 - TRBV6-5
CATSDPRQGNEQFF TGTGCCACCAGTGATCCCCGACAGGGGAATGAGCAGTTCTTC TRBD1 TRBJ2-1 - TRBV24-1
CSVEGRGRVYGYTF TGCAGCGTTGAAGGCAGGGGGCGCGTCTATGGCTACACCTTC TRBD1 TRBJ1-2 - TRBV29-1
CSVGGQVGSGNTIYF TGCAGCGTTGGGGGACAGGTGGGCTCTGGAAACACCATATATTTT TRBD1 TRBJ1-3 - TRBV29-1
CASSSTGQVPQHF TGTGCCAGCAGCTCGACGGGACAGGTCCCCCAGCATTTT TRBD1 TRBJ1-5 - TRBV7-8
CASSPRSARGANEKLFF TGTGCCAGCAGCCCCCGCTCCGCACGGGGGGCTAATGAAAAACTGTTTTTT - TRBJ1-4 - TRBV7-8
CASSLGGLGANVLTF TGTGCCAGCAGTTTGGGAGGTCTTGGGGCCAACGTCCTGACTTTC - TRBJ2-6 - TRBV27
CASSFTPGQGSYSNQPQHF TGTGCCAGCAGTTTCACCCCGGGACAGGGTTCATATAGCAATCAGCCCCAGCATTTT TRBD1 TRBJ1-5 - TRBV28
CASSPRTTPKGELFF TGTGCCAGCTCCCCTAGGACTACCCCCAAGGGGGAGCTGTTTTTT - TRBJ2-2 - TRBV18
CASSINRGSGYTF TGTGCCAGTAGTATAAATAGGGGGTCTGGCTACACCTTC - TRBJ1-2 - TRBV19
CASSVVVRATNEQYF TGTGCCAGCAGTGTGGTTGTCAGGGCCACAAACGAGCAGTACTTC - TRBJ2-7 - TRBV2
CASRDRDRGREEQFF TGCGCCAGCAGAGACCGGGACAGGGGTCGGGAGGAGCAGTTCTTC TRBD1 TRBJ2-1 few TRBV10-1
CASSGGPSNTEAFF TGTGCCAGTAGTGGAGGACCGTCGAACACTGAAGCTTTCTTT - TRBJ1-1 - TRBV19